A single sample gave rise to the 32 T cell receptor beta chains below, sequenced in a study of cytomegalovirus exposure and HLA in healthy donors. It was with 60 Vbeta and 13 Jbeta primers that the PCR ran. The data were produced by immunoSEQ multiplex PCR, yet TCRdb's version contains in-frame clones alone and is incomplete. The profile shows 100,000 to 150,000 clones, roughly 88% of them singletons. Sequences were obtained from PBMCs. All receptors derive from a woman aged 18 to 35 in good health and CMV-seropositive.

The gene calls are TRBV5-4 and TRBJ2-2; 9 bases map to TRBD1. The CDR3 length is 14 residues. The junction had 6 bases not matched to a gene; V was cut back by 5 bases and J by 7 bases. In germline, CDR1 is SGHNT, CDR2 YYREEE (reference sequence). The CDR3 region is CASSRDRAGGELFF. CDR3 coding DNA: TGTGCCAGCAGTAGGGACAGGGCAGGCGGGGAGCTGTTTTTT.

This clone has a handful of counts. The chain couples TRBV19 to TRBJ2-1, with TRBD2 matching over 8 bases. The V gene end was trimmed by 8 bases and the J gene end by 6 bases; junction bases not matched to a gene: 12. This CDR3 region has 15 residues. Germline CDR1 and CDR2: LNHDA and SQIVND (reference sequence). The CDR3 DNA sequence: TGTGCCAGTGGGGACGGGGGGGGCAAAGGCAATGAGCAGTTCTTC. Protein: CASGDGGGKGNEQFF.

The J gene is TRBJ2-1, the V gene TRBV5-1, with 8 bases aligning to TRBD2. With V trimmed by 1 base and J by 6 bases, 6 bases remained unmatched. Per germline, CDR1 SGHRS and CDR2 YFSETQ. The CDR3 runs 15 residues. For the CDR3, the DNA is TGCGCCAGCAGCTTGTGGATTAGCGGGGTCAATGAGCAGTTCTTC. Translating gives CASSLWISGVNEQFF.

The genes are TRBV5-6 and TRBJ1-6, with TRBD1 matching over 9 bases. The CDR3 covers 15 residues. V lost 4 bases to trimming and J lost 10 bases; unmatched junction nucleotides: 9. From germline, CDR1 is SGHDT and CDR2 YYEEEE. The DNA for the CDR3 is TGTGCCAGCAGCGCAGACAGGGGGTCCGTATCACCCCTCCACTTT. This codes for CASSADRGSVSPLHF.

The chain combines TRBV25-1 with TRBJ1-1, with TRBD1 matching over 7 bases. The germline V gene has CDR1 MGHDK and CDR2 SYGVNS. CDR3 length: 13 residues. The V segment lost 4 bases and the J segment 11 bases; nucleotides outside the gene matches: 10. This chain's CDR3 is CASSGAGGQRAFF. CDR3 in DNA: TGTGCCAGCAGTGGGGCAGGGGGGCAAAGGGCTTTCTTT.

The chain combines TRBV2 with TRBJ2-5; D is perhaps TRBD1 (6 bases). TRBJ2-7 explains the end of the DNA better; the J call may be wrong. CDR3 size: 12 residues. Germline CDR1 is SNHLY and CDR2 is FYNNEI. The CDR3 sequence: CASSEGAPEQYF. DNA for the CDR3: TGTGCCAGCAGTGAGGGGGCCCCCGAGCAGTACTTC.

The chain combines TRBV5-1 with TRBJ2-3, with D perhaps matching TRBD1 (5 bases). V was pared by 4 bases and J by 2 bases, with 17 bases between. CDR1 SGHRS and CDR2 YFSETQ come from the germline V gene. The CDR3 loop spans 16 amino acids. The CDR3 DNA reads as TGCGCCAGCAGCACTCTAGGGGCTGGCGTCACAGATACGCAGTATTTT. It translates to CASSTLGAGVTDTQYF.

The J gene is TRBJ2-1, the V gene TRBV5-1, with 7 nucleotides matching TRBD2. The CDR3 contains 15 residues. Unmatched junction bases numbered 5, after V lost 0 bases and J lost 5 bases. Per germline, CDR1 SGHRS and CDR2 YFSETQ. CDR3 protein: CASSLVGGFHNEQFF. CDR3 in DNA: TGCGCCAGCAGCTTGGTCGGGGGGTTCCACAATGAGCAGTTCTTC.

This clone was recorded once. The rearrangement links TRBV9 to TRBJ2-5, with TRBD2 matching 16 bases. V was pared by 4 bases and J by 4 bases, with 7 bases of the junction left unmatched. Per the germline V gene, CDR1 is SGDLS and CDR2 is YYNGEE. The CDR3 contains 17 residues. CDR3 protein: CASSPGTSGGAGETQYF. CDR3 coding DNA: TGTGCCAGCAGCCCCGGGACTAGCGGGGGGGCCGGAGAGACCCAGTACTTC.

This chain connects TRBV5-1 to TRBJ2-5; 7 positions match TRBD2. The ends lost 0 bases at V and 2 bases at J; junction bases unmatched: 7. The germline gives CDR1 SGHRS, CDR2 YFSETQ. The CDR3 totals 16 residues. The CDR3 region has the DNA TGCGCCAGCAGCTTGGCCTGGGCTAGCGGTCAAGAGACCCAGTACTTC. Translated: CASSLAWASGQETQYF.

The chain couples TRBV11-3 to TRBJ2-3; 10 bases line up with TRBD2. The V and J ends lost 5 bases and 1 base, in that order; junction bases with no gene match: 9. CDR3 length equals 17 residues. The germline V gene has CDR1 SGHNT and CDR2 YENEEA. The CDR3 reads CASSLGGGTSGTDTQYF. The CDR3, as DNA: TGTGCCAGCAGCCTAGGAGGGGGGACTAGCGGCACAGATACGCAGTATTTT.

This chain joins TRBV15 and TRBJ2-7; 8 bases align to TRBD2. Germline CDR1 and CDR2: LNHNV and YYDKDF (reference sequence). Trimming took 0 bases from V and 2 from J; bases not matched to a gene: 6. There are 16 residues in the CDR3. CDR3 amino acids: CATSRDRSGGPYEQYF. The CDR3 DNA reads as TGTGCCACCAGCAGAGATAGGAGCGGGGGCCCCTACGAGCAGTACTTC.

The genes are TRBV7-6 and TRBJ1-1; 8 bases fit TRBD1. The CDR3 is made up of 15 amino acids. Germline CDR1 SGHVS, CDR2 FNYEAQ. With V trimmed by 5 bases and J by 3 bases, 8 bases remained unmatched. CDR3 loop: CASSRTTGGDTEAFF. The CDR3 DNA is TGTGCCAGCAGCCGAACCACAGGGGGGGACACTGAAGCTTTCTTT.

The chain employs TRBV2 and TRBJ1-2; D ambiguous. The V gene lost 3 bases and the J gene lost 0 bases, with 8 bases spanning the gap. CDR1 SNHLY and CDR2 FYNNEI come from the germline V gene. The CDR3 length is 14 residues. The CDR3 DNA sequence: TGTGCCAGCAGTGATCAACAGTCTAACTATGGCTACACCTTC. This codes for CASSDQQSNYGYTF.

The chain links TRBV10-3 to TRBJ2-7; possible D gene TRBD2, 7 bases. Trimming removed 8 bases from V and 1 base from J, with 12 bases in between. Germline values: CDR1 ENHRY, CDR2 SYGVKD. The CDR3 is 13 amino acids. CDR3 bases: TGTGCCATCTCGGCGGGGGCTTCCTACGAGCAGTACTTC. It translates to CAISAGASYEQYF.

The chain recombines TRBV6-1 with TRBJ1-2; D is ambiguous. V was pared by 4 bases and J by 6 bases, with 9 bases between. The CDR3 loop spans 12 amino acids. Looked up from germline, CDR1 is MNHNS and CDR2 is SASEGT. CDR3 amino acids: CASSVGVNGYTF. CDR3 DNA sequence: TGTGCCAGCAGTGTGGGCGTTAATGGCTACACCTTC.

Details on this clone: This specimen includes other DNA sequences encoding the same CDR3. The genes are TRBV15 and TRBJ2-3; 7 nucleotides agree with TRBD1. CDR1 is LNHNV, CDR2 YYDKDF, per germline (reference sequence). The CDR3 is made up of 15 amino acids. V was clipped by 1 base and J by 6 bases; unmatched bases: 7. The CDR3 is CATSRARQGADTQYF. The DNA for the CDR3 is TGTGCCACCAGCAGAGCCCGACAGGGTGCGGATACGCAGTATTTT.

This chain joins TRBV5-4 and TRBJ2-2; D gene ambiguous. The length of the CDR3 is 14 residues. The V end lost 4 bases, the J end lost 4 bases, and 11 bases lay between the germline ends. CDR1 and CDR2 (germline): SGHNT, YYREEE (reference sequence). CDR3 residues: CASSTQTGTGELFF. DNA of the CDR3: TGTGCCAGCAGCACCCAGACGGGCACCGGGGAGCTGTTTTTT.

For the CDR3, the DNA is TGTGCCAGCAGCTTCGACAGCCAGAACACTGAAGCTTTCTTT. This translates into CASSFDSQNTEAFF. This chain uses TRBV11-3 with TRBJ1-1, with a tentative D call TRBD1 (5 bases). Germline V gives CDR1 SGHNT, CDR2 YENEEA. V lost 3 bases to trimming and J lost 1 base, with 9 bases between them. There are 14 residues in the CDR3. The variable domain in full, completed from reference TRBV11-3 and TRBJ1-1, reads EAGVVQSPRYKIIEKKQPVAFWCNPISGHNTLYWYLQNLGQGPELLIRYENEEAVDDSQLPKDRFSAERLKGVDSTLKIQPAELGDSAVYLCASSFDSQNTEAFFGQGTRLTVV.

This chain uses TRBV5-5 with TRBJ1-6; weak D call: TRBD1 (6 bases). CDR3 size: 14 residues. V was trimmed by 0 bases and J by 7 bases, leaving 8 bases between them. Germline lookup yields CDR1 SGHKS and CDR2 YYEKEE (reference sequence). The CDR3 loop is CASSLGTANSPLHF. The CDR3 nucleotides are TGTGCCAGCAGCTTGGGGACAGCAAATTCACCCCTCCACTTT.

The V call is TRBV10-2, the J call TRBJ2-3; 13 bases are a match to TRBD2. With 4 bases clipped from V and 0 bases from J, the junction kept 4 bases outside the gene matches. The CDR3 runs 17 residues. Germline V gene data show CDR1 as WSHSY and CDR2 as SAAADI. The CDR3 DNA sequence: TGCGCCAGCAGTGGACTAGCGGGGGGTACTAGCACAGATACGCAGTATTTT. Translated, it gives CASSGLAGGTSTDTQYF.

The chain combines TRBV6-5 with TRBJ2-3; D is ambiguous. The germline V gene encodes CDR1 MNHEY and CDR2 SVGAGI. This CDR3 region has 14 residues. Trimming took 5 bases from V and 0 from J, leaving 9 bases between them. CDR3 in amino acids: CASSKRFSTDTQYF. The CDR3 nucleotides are TGTGCCAGCAGTAAACGGTTTAGCACAGATACGCAGTATTTT.

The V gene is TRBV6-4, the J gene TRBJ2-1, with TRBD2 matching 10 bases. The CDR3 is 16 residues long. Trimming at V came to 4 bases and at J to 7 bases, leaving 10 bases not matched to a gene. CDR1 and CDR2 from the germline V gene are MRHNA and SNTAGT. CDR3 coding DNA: TGTGCCAGCAGTGCCGGGAGCGGGGGGGCAAGAAATGAGCAGTTCTTC. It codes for CASSAGSGGARNEQFF.

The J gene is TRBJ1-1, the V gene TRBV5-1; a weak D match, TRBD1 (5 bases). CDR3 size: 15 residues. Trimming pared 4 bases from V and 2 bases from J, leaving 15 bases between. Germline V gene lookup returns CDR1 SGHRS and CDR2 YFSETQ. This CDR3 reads CASSPEGSPNTEAFF. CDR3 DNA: TGCGCCAGCAGCCCGGAGGGGTCCCCCAACACTGAAGCTTTCTTT.

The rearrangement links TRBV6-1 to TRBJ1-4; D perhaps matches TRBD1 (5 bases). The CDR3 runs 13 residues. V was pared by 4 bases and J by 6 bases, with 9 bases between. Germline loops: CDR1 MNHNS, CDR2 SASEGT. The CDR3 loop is CASSVIQDEKLFF. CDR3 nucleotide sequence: TGTGCCAGCAGTGTTATACAGGATGAAAAACTGTTTTTT.

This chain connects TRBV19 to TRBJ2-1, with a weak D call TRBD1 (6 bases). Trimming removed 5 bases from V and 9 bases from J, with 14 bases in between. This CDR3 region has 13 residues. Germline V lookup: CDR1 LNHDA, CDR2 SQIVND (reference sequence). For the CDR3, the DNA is TGTGCCAGTAGTGAGGGGACACTGGCTGAGCAGTTCTTC. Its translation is CASSEGTLAEQFF.

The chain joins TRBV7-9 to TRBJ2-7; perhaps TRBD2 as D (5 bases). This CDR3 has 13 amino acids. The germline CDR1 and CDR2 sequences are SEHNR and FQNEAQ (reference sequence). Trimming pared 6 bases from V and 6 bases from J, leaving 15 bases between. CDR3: CASRRTDKIEQYF. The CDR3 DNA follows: TGTGCCAGCAGGCGGACTGACAAAATCGAGCAGTACTTC.

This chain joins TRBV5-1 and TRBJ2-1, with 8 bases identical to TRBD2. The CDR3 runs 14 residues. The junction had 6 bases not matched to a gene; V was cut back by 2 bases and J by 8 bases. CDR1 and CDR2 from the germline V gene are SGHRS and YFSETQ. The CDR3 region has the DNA TGCGCCAGCAGCTTTGGGACTAGGTTGGATGAGCAGTTCTTC. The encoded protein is CASSFGTRLDEQFF.

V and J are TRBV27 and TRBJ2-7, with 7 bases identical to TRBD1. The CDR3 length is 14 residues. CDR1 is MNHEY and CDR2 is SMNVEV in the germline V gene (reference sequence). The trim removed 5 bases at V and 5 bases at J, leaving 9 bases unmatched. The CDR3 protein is CASSLDDRVHEQYF. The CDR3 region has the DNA TGTGCCAGCAGTCTAGACGACAGGGTTCACGAGCAGTACTTC.

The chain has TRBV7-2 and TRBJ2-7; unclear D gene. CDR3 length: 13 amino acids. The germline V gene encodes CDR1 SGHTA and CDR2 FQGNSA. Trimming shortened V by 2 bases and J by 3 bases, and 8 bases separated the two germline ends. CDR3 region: CASSLRHDYEQYF. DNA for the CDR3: TGTGCCAGCAGCTTAAGACACGACTACGAGCAGTACTTC.

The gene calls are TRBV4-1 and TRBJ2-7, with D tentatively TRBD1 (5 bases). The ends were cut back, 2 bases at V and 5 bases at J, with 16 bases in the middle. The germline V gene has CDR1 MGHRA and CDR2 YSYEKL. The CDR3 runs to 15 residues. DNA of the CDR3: TGCGCCAGCAGCCAACCCACAGGAGCAAAGCACGAGCAGTACTTC. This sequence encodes CASSQPTGAKHEQYF.

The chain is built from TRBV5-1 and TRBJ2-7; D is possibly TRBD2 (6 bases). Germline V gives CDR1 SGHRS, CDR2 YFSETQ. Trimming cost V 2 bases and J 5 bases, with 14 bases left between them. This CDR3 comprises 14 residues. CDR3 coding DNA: TGCGCCAGCAGCTTTGCGGGGCTCGTGGACGAGCAGTACTTC. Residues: CASSFAGLVDEQYF. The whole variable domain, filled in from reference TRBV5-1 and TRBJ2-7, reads KAGVTQTPRYLIKTRGQQVTLSCSPISGHRSVSWYQQTPGQGLQFLFEYFSETQRNKGNFPGRFSGRQFSNSRSEMNVSTLELGDSALYLCASSFAGLVDEQYFGPGTRLTVT.